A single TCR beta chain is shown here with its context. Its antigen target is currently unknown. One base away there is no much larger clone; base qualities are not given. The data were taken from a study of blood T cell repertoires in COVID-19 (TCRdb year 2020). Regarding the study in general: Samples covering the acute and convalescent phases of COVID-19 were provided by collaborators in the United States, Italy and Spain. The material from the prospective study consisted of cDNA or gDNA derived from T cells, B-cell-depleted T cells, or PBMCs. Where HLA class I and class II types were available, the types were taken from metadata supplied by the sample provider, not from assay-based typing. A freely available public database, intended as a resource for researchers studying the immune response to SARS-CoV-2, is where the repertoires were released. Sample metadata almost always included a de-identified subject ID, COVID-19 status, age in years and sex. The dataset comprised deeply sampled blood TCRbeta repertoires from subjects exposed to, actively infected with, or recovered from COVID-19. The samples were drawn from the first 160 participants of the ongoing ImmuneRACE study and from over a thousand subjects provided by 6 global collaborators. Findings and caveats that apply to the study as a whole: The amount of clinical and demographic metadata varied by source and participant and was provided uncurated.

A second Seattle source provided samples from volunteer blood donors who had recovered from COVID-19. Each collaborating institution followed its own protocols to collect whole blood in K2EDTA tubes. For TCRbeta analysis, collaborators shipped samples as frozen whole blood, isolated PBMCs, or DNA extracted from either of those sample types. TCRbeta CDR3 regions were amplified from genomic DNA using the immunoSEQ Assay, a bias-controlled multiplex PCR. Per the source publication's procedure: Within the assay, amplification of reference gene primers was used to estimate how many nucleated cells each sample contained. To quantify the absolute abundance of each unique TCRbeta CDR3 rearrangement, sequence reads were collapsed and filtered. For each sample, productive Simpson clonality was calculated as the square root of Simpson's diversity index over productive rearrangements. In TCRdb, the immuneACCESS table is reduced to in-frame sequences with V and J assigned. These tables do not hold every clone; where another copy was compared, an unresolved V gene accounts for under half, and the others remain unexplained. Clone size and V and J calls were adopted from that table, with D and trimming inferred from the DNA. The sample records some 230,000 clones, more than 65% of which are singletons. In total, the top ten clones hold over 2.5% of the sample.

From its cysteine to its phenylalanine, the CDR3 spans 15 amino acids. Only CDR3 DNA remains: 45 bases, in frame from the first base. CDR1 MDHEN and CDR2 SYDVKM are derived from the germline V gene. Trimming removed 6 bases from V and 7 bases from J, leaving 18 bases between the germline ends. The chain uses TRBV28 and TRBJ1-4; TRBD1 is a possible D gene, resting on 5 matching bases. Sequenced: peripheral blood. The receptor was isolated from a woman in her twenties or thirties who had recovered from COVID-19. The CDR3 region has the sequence CASSPAGQGPEKLFF. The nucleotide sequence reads TGTGCCAGCAGCCCCGCGGGGCAGGGCCCTGAAAAACTGTTTTTT.